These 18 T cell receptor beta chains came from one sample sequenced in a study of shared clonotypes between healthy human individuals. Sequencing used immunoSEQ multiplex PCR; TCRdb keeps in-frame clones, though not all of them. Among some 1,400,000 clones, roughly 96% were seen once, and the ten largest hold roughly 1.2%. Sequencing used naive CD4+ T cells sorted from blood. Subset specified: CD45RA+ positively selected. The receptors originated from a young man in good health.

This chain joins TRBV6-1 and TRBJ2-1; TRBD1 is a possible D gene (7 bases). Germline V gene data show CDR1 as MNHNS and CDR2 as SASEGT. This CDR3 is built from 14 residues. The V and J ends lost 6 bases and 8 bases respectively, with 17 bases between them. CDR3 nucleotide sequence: TGTGCCAGCAGGGAGGGGGCGGGACTGTATGAGCAGTTCTTC. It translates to CASREGAGLYEQFF.

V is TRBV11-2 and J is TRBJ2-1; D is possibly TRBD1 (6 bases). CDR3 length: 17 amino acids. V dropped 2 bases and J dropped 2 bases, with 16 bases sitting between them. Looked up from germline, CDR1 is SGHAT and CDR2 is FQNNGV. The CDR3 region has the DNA TGTGCCAGCAGCTTACCCTCGGACAGAATTACCTACAATGAGCAGTTCTTC. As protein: CASSLPSDRITYNEQFF.

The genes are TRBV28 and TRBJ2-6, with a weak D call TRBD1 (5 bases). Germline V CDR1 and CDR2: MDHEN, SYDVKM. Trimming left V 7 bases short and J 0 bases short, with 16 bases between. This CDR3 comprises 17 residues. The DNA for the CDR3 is TGTGCCAGCAAAGGGGCGATACCACACTCTGGGGCCAACGTCCTGACTTTC. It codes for CASKGAIPHSGANVLTF.

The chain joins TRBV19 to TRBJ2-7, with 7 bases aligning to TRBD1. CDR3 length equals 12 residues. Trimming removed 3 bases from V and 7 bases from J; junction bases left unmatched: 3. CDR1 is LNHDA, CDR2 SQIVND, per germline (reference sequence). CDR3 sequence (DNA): TGTGCCAGTAGTATTTGGACAGGAGAGCAGTACTTC. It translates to CASSIWTGEQYF.

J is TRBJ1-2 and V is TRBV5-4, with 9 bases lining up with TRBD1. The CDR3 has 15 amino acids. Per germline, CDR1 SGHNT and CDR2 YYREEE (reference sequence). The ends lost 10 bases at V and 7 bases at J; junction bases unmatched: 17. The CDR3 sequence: CAGYRQGGAYFGYTF. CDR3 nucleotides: TGTGCCGGTTACCGACAGGGGGGGGCCTACTTTGGCTACACCTTC.

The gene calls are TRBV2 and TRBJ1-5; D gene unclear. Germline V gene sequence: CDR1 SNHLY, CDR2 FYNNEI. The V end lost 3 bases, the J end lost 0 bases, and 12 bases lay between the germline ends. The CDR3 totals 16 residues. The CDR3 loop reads CASSEFRGHSNQPQHF. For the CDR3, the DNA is TGTGCCAGCAGTGAGTTCCGGGGTCATAGCAATCAGCCCCAGCATTTT. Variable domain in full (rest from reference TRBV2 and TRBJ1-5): EPEVTQTPSHQVTQMGQEVILRCVPISNHLYFYWYRQILGQKVEFLVSFYNNEISEKSEIFDDQFSVERPDGSNFTLKIRSTKLEDSAMYFCASSEFRGHSNQPQHFGDGTRLSIL.

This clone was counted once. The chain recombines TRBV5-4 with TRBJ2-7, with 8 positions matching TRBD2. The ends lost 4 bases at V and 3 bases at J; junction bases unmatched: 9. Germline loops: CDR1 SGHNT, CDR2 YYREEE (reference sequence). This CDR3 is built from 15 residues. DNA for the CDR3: TGTGCCAGCAGCCCGGGACTAGTAGAGCACTACGAGCAGTACTTC. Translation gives CASSPGLVEHYEQYF.

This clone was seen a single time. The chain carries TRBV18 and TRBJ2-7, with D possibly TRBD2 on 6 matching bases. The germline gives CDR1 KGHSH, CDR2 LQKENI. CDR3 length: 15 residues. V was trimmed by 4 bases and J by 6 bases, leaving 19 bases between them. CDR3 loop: CASSLSGGTHFEQYF. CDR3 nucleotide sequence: TGTGCCAGCTCACTTTCAGGAGGGACCCACTTCGAGCAGTACTTC.

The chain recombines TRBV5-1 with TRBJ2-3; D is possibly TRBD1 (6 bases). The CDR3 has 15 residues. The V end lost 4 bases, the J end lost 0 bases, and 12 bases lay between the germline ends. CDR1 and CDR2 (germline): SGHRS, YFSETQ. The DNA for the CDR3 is TGCGCCAGCAGCCAGGGGACGGATAGCACAGATACGCAGTATTTT. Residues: CASSQGTDSTDTQYF.

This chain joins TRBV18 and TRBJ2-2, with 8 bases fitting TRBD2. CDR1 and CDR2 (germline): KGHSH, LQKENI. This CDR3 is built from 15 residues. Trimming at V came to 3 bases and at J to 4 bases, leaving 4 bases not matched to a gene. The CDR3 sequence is CASSPLREATGELFF. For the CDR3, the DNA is TGTGCCAGCTCACCGTTGCGGGAGGCCACCGGGGAGCTGTTTTTT.

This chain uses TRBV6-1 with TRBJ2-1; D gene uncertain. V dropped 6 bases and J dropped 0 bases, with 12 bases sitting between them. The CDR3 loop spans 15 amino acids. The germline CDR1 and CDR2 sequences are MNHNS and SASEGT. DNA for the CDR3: TGTGCCAGCAGAAGGGCCGATAGCTCCTACAATGAGCAGTTCTTC. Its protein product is CASRRADSSYNEQFF.

CDR3 sequence (DNA): TGTGCCAGCAGCGTAGAGGGGACAGGGGGTCAGCCCCAGCATTTT. Translating it yields CASSVEGTGGQPQHF. V gene TRBV9 combines with J gene TRBJ1-5; 11 bases fit TRBD1. Germline lookup yields CDR1 SGDLS and CDR2 YYNGEE. The J segment lost 6 bases and the V segment lost 0 bases, leaving 2 bases of the junction unmatched. This CDR3 comprises 15 residues.

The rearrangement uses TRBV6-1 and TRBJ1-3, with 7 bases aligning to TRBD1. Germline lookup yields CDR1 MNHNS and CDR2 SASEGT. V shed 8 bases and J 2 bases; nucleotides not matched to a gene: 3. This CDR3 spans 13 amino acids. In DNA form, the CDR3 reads TGTGCCAGCGGGGGGACAGCTGGAAACACCATATATTTT. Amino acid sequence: CASGGTAGNTIYF.

CDR3 amino acids: CARERKTDTQYF. CDR3 coding DNA: TGTGCCAGAGAAAGGAAAACAGATACGCAGTATTTT. This chain uses TRBV25-1 with TRBJ2-3; D not resolved. The germline V gene encodes CDR1 MGHDK and CDR2 SYGVNS. The CDR3 extends over 12 amino acids. V was shortened by 9 bases and J by 3 bases, with 10 bases between the two germline ends. The variable domain in full, with the rest retrieved from reference TRBV25-1 and TRBJ2-3, is EADIYQTPRYLVIGTGKKITLECSQTMGHDKMYWYQQDPGMELHLIHYSYGVNSTEKGDLSSESTVSRIRTEHFPLTLESARPSHTSQYLCARERKTDTQYFGPGTRLTVL.

DNA for the CDR3: TGTGCCAGCTCACCACCGGACTCTAGGGGGGGTGAAAAACTGTTTTTT. Protein product: CASSPPDSRGGEKLFF. The rearrangement uses TRBV18 and TRBJ1-4, with a possible D match to TRBD1 (6 bases). Germline V gene data show CDR1 as KGHSH and CDR2 as LQKENI. The CDR3 length is 16 residues. V was cut by 0 bases and J by 7 bases, with 15 bases left in between.

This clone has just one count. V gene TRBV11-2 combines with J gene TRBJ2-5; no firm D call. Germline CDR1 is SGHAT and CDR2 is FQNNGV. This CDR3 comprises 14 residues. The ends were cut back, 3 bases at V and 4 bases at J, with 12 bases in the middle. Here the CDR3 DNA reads TGTGCCAGCAGCTTTAGACCTAAATCAGAGACCCAGTACTTC. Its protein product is CASSFRPKSETQYF.

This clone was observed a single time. DNA for the CDR3: TGTGCCAGCAGCTTAGGAGGTAGGGGTGGTGAAAACATTCAGTACTTC. Amino acid sequence: CASSLGGRGGENIQYF. The rearrangement uses TRBV7-9 and TRBJ2-4; D perhaps matches TRBD1 (5 bases). Per the germline V gene, CDR1 is SEHNR and CDR2 is FQNEAQ (reference sequence). Deletions cut 1 base from V and 5 bases from J, with 15 bases between. The CDR3 contains 16 residues.

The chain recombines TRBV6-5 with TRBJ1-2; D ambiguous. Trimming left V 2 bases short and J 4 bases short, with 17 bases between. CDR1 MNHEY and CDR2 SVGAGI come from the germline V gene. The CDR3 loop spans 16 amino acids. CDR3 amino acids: CASSYAPPGLLYGYTF. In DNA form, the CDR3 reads TGTGCCAGCAGTTACGCGCCGCCAGGATTACTCTATGGCTACACCTTC.